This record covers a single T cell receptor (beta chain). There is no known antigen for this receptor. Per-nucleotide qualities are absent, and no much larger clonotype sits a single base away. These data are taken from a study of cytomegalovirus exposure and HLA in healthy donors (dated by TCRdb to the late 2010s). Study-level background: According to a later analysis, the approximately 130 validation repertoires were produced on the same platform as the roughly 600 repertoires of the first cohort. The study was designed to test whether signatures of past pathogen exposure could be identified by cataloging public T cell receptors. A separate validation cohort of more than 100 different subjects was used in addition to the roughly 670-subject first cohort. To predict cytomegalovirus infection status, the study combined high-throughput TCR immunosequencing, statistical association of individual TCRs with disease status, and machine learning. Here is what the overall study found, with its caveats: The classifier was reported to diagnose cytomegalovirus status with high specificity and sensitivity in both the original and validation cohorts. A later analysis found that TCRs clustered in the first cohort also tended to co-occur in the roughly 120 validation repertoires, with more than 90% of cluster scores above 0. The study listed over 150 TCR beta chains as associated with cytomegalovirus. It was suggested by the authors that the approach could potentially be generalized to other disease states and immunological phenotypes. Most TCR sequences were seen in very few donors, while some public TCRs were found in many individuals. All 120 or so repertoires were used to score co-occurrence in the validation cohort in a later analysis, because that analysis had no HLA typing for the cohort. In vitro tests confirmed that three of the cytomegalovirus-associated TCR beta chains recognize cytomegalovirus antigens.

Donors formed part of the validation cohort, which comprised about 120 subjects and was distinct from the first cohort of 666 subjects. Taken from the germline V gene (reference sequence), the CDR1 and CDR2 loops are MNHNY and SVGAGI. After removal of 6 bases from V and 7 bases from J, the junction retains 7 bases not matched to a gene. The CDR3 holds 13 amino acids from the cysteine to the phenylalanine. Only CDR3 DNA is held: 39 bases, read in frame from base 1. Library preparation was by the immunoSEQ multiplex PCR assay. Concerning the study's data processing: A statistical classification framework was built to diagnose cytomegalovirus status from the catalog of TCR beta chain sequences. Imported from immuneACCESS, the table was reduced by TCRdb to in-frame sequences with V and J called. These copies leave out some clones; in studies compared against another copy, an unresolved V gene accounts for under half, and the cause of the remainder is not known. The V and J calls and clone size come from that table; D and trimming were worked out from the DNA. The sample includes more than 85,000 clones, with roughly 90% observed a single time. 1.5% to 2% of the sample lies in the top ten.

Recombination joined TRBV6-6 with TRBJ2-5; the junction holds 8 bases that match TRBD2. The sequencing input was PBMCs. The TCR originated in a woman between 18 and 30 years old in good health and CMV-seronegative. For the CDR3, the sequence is CASSVREGGTQYF. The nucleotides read TGTGCCAGCAGCGTCCGGGAGGGCGGGACCCAGTACTTC.